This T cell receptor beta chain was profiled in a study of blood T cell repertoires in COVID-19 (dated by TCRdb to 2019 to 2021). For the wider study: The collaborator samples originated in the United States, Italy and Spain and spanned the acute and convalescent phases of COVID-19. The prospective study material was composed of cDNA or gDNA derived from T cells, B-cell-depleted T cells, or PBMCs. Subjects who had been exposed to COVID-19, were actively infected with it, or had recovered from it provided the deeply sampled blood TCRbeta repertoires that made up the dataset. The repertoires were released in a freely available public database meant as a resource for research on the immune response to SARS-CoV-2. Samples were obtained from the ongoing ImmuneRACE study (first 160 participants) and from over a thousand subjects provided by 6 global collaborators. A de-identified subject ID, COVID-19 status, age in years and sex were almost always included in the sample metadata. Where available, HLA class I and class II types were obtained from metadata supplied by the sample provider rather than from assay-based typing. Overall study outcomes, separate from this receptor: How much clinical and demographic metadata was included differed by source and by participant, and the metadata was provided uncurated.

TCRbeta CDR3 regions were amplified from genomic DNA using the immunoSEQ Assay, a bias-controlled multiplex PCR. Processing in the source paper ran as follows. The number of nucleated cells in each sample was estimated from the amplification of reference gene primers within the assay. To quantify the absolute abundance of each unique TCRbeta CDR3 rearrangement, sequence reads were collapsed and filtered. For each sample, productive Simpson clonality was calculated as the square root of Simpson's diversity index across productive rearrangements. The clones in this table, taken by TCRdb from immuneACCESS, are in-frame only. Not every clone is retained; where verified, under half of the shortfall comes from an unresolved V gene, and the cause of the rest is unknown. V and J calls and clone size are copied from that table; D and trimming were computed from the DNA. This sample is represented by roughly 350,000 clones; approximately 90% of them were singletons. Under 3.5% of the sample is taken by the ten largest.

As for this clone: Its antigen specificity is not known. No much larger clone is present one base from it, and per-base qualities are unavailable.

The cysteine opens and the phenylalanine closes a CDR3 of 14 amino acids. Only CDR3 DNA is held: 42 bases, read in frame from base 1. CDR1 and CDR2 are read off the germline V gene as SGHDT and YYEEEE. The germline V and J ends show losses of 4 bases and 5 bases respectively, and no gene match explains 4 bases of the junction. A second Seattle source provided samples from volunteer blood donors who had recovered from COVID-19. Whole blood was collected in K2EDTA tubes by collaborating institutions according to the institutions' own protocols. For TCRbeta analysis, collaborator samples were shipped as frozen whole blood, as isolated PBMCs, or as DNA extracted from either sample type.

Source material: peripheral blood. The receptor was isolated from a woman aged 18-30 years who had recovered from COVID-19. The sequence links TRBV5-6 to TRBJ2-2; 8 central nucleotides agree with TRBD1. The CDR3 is CASSLNRGTGELFF. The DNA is TGTGCCAGCAGCCTAAACAGGGGGACCGGGGAGCTGTTTTTT.